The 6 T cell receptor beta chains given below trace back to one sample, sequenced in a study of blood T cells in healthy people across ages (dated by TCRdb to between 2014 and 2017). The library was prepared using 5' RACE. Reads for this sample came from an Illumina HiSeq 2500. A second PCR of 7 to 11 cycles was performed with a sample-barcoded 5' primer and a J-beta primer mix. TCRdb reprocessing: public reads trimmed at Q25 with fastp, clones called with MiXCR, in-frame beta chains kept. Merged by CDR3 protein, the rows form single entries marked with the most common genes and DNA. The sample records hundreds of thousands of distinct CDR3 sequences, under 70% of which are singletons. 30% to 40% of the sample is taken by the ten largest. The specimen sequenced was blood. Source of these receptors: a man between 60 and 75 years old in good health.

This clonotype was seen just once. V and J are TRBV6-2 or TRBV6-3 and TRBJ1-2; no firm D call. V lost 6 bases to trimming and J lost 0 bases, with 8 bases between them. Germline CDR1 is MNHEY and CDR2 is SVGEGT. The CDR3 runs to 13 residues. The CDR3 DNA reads TGTGCCAGCAGCCGACGGCCTAACTATGGCTACACCTTC. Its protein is CASSRRPNYGYTF.

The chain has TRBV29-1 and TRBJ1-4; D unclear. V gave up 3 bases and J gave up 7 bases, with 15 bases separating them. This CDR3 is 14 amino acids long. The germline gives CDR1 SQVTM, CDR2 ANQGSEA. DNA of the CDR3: TGCAGCGTTGAGGGGTACGGGCGATCTGAAAAACTGTTTTTT. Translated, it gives CSVEGYGRSEKLFF.

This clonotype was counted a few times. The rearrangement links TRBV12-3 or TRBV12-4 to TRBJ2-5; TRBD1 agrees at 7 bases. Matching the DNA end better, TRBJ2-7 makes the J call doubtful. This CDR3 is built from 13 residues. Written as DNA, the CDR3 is TGTGCCAGCAGTTCAGGACAGGCATCCGAGCAGTACTTC. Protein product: CASSSGQASEQYF.

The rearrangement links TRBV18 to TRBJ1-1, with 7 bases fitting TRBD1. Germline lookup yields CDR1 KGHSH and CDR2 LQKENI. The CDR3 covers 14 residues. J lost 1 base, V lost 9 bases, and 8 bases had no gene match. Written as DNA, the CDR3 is TGTGCCAGTCTTATCCGGGACAGGAACACTGAAGCTTTCTTT. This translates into CASLIRDRNTEAFF. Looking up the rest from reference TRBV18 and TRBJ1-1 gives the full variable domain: NAGVMQNPRHLVRRRGQEARLRCSPMKGHSHVYWYRQLPEEGLKFMVYLQKENIIDESGMPKERFSAEFPKEGPSILRIQQVVRGDSAAYFCASLIRDRNTEAFFGQGTRLTVV.

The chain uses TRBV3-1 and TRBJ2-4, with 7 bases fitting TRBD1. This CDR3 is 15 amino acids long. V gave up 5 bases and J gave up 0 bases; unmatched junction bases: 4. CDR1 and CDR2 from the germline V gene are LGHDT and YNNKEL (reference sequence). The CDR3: CASSLTGAAKNIQYF. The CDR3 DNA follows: TGTGCCAGCAGCTTAACAGGGGCAGCCAAAAACATTCAGTACTTC. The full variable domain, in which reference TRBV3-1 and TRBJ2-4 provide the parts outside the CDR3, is DTAVSQTPKYLVTQMGNDKSIKCEQNLGHDTMYWYKQDSKKFLKIMFSYNNKELIINETVPNRFSPKSPDKAHLNLHINSLELGDSAVYFCASSLTGAAKNIQYFGAGTRLSVL.

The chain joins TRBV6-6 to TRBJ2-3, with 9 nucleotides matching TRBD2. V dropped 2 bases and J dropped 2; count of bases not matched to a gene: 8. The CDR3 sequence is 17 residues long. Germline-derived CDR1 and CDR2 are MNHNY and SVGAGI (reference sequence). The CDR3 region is CASSYPKRGELTDTQYF. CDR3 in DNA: TGTGCCAGCAGTTACCCGAAGCGGGGGGAACTCACAGATACGCAGTATTTT.